The sequence of this TCR beta chain was determined in a study of T cell responses to AZD1222 COVID-19 vaccine. Study-level background: Recipients boosted at about 4 weeks or about 12 weeks are pooled.

The CDR3 is 14 amino acids. V shed 8 bases, J shed 5 bases, and the junction held 7 bases outside the gene matches. The germline V gene has CDR1 MNHEY and CDR2 SVGAGI. The assay was immunoSEQ multiplex PCR, and TCRdb's table has in-frame clones only and misses some. The table has about 110,000 clones, approximately 89% seen once. This sequence originates from an adult in good health. Sequences were derived from peripheral blood, sampled on day 0 of AZD1222 vaccination. The chain uses TRBV6-5 and TRBJ2-2; 8 bases fit TRBD2. Here the CDR3 reads CASRGGRGTGELFF. CDR3 bases: TGTGCCAGCCGGGGGGGGCGCGGAACCGGGGAGCTGTTTTTT.